The 10 T cell receptor beta chains reported below all come from one sample, sequenced in a study of blood T cell repertoires in COVID-19. Some clones are missing from TCRdb's copy, which holds only in-frame ones; the method was immunoSEQ multiplex PCR. This sample has about 300,000 clones, with nearly 90% found just once. The specimen sequenced was peripheral blood. These receptors originate from a woman aged 25 to 39 with COVID-19, enrolled during active disease.

This chain links TRBV5-1 with TRBJ1-1; weak D call: TRBD1 (5 bases). Germline CDR1 reads SGHRS; CDR2 reads YFSETQ. The germline V and J ends were trimmed by 5 bases and 1 base, with 12 bases remaining between them. The CDR3 covers 14 residues. CDR3 region: CASSSGGGNTEAFF. CDR3 coding DNA: TGCGCCAGCAGTTCAGGCGGGGGGAACACTGAAGCTTTCTTT.

This sequence joins TRBV6-2 or TRBV6-3 and TRBJ2-7; 11 bases line up with TRBD2. Germline CDR1 MNHEY, CDR2 SVGEGT. The CDR3 extends over 16 amino acids. Unmatched junction bases numbered 6, after V lost 2 bases and J lost 3 bases. CDR3 nucleotide sequence: TGTGCCAGCAGTTACCCTCAACTAGCGGGGGTCTACGAGCAGTACTTC. Its translation: CASSYPQLAGVYEQYF.

With regard to this clone: The identical CDR3 is also encoded by other nucleotide sequences in the sample. The chain employs TRBV29-1 and TRBJ1-2; maybe TRBD1 (5 bases). In germline, CDR1 is SQVTM, CDR2 ANQGSEA. V dropped 5 bases and J dropped 2 bases, with 9 bases sitting between them. This CDR3 comprises 12 residues. The CDR3 DNA reads TGCAGCGTTCCCGACAGAAACTATGGCTACACCTTC. Amino acid sequence: CSVPDRNYGYTF.

This sequence joins TRBV3-1 (or the pseudogene TRBV3-2) and TRBJ2-6; D remains unclear. The V and J ends lost 5 bases and 0 bases respectively, with 8 bases between them. CDR1 and CDR2 (germline): LGHDT, YNNKEL (reference sequence). The CDR3 spans 15 residues. CDR3 coding DNA: TGTGCCAGCAGCACTTACGGCTCTGGGGCCAACGTCCTGACTTTC. This encodes CASSTYGSGANVLTF.

This chain connects TRBV4-1 to TRBJ1-5; D is uncertain. Germline assignment: CDR1 MGHRA and CDR2 YSYEKL. CDR3 length: 13 amino acids. The V gene lost 4 bases and the J gene lost 2 bases, with 6 bases spanning the gap. The CDR3 protein is CASSPRGNQPQHF. In DNA, the CDR3 is TGCGCCAGCAGCCCTCGGGGCAATCAGCCCCAGCATTTT.

The chain links TRBV2 to TRBJ2-2; 7 bases line up with TRBD2. The CDR3 has 15 amino acids. V dropped 7 bases and J dropped 4; count of bases not matched to a gene: 9. Germline V lookup: CDR1 SNHLY, CDR2 FYNNEI. The CDR3 reads CASTMLAAFTGELFF. CDR3 nucleotides: TGTGCCAGCACCATGCTAGCGGCGTTCACCGGGGAGCTGTTTTTT.

The V and J genes are TRBV7-2 and TRBJ1-5; TRBD1 is a possible D gene (6 bases). CDR1 and CDR2 from the germline V gene are SGHTA and FQGNSA. The V end lost 3 bases, the J end lost 0 bases, and 12 bases lay between the germline ends. This CDR3 is 16 amino acids long. CDR3 loop: CASSLQGRISNQPQHF. Here the CDR3 DNA reads TGTGCCAGCAGCTTGCAGGGGCGCATTAGCAATCAGCCCCAGCATTTT.

This chain uses TRBV6-5 with TRBJ1-1, with 8 bases fitting TRBD1. Trimming took 8 bases from V and 8 from J; bases not matched to a gene: 13. CDR3 length: 14 amino acids. Germline-derived CDR1 and CDR2 are MNHEY and SVGAGI. The CDR3: CASQTGQGALEAFF. The CDR3 nucleotides read TGTGCCAGCCAGACGGGGCAGGGGGCCCTAGAAGCTTTCTTT.

The chain combines TRBV5-4 with TRBJ2-7; 12 bases agree with TRBD1. Germline-derived CDR1 and CDR2 are SGHNT and YYREEE (reference sequence). The CDR3 loop spans 16 amino acids. J lost 7 bases, V lost 4 bases, and 12 bases had no gene match. The CDR3 coding sequence is TGTGCCAGCAGCACCAAAACGGGACAGGGGGCGGGAGAGCAGTACTTC. This gives the protein CASSTKTGQGAGEQYF.

This clone was observed a handful of times. The V and J genes are TRBV2 and TRBJ2-7; unclear D gene. V lost 8 bases to trimming and J lost 2 bases, with 7 bases between them. The CDR3 contains 11 residues. Germline CDR1 and CDR2: SNHLY and FYNNEI. DNA for the CDR3: TGTGCCAGCTCGCAGGCCTACGAGCAGTACTTC. It translates to CASSQAYEQYF.